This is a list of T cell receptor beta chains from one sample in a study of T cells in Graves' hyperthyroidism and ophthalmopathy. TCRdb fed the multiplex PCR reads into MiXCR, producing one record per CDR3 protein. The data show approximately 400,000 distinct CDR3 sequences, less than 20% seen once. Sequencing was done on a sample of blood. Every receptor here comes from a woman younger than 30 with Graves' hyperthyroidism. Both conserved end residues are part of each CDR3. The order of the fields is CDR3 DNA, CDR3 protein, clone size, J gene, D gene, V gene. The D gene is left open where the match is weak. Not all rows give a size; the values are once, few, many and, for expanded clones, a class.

TGCAGTGCCCGAGGGGGGGGGTCTGCCTACACCTTC CSARGGGSAYTF . TRBJ1-2 . TRBV20-1
TGTGCCAGCAGCCCCCGAGAGGCTAGCGGGAGGGCCACGCAGTTCTTC CASSPREASGRATQFF . TRBJ2-1 TRBD2 TRBV6-2/TRBV6-3
TGTGCCAGCAGTTTGGGGGGGTCGATTGAAAAACTGTTTTTT CASSLGGSIEKLFF few TRBJ1-4 . TRBV12-3/TRBV12-4
TGTGCCAGCAGTTTAGCGGGGTTCTCCTACGAGCAGTACTTC CASSLAGFSYEQYF many TRBJ2-7 TRBD2 TRBV6-2/TRBV6-3
TGTGCCTGTGTCGAGGGGACGGGCTATGGCTACACCTTC CACVEGTGYGYTF . TRBJ1-2 . TRBV28
TGTGCCAGCAGTTACTCGATCCAGGGGACCGGGGAGCTGTTTTTT CASSYSIQGTGELFF . TRBJ2-2 . TRBV6-2/TRBV6-3
TGTGCCAGCAGTGACCAAGGTTCCGGGACAGGGTACAACACCGGGGAGCTGTTTTTT CASSDQGSGTGYNTGELFF . TRBJ2-2 TRBD1 TRBV9
TGTGCCAGCAGCTTGGGAAGACAGGCGGACTATGGCTACACCTTC CASSLGRQADYGYTF many TRBJ1-2 . TRBV5-6
TGCAGCGTGGTCCGGGATTTTCGGCGCACTGAAGCTTTCTTT CSVVRDFRRTEAFF few TRBJ1-1 . TRBV29-1
TGCGCCAGCAGCTTGGGGGTAGGAGACTACAATGAGCAGTTCTTC CASSLGVGDYNEQFF few TRBJ2-1 . TRBV5-1
TGTGCCAGCAGCTTATTGCATACTGGGGCCAACGTCCTGACTTTC CASSLLHTGANVLTF many TRBJ2-6 . TRBV11-2
TGTGCCAGCAGTTTATCCCTAGCGGTCATACGAGGGGAGACCCAGTACTTC CASSLSLAVIRGETQYF many TRBJ2-5 TRBD2 TRBV28
TGCAGTGCTAGAGGCCATGTGCTGCTCTCAGATACGCAGTATTTT CSARGHVLLSDTQYF many TRBJ2-3 . TRBV20-1
TGCAGTGCTAGGGGTCTTCCGGGGGTCTCGAGAGGCAATGAGCAGTTCTTC CSARGLPGVSRGNEQFF many TRBJ2-1 . TRBV20-1
TGTGCCAGCAGCTTTTATGTCGGGGGGGCGTACAATGAGCAGTTCTTC CASSFYVGGAYNEQFF few TRBJ2-1 TRBD2 TRBV7-9
TGTGCCACCAGCAGTACAAGTTGGACGTCGATCACTGAAGCTTTCTTT CATSSTSWTSITEAFF . TRBJ1-1 . TRBV15
TGCAGTGCTAGTCGCGGGACACCTTATAGCAATCAGCCCCAGCATTTT CSASRGTPYSNQPQHF . TRBJ1-5 . TRBV20-1
TGTGCCAGCAGCCCGACAGTCTACCAGCCCCAGCATTTT CASSPTVYQPQHF many TRBJ1-5 . TRBV7-2
TGTGCCGGCAGGGGGACTAGCACAGATACGCAGTATTTT CAGRGTSTDTQYF few TRBJ2-3 . TRBV12-3/TRBV12-4